Below are 13 T cell receptor beta chains sequenced from a single sample in a study of vaccination and CD4 T cells after COVID-19. The study sequenced cultured CD4+ T cell DNA using the Oncomine TCR Beta short-read assay. TCRdb reprocessed the PCR reads via MiXCR and lists one record per CDR3 protein. The data show approximately 5,500 distinct CDR3 sequences, around two thirds seen once. Treatment meaning: approximately 10-day PBMC culture with coronavirus spike peptide pools or control peptides (ViraFEST assay). Antigens for these TCRs are unknown. The specimen sequenced was CD4+ T cells from blood, cultured in vitro. These receptors were collected from a human donor who had recovered from COVID-19.

DNA for the CDR3: TGCAGTGCTAGAGATACCAGGGATAATCAGCCCCAGCATTTT. It is translated as CSARDTRDNQPQHF. This chain connects TRBV20-1 to TRBJ1-5; D might be TRBD1 (5 bases). V was cut by 0 bases and J by 4 bases, with 10 bases left in between. Per germline, CDR1 DFQATT and CDR2 SNEGSKA (reference sequence). The CDR3 sequence is 14 residues long.

The chain is built from TRBV7-2 and TRBJ1-1; D uncertain. The germline gives CDR1 SGHTA, CDR2 FQGNSA. The CDR3 has 14 amino acids. Trimming left V 7 bases short and J 1 base short, with 13 bases between. The CDR3 is CASTLVVQNTEAFF. The CDR3 nucleotides read TGTGCCAGCACCCTAGTGGTTCAGAACACTGAAGCTTTCTTT.

This clonotype was observed a single time. This sequence joins TRBV30 and TRBJ1-5, with D possibly being TRBD1 (6 bases). This CDR3 comprises 13 residues. V was cut by 1 base and J by 2 bases, with 6 bases left in between. The germline CDR1 and CDR2 sequences are GTSNPN and SVGIG (reference sequence). The CDR3 DNA follows: TGTGCCTGGAGTGAGGGGGGCAATCAGCCCCAGCATTTT. As protein: CAWSEGGNQPQHF.

This clonotype came up once. J is TRBJ2-5 and V is TRBV7-2, with 8 bases matching TRBD2. Per the germline V gene, CDR1 is SGHTA and CDR2 is FQGNSA. V shed 3 bases and J 2 bases; nucleotides not matched to a gene: 5. The CDR3 is 15 residues long. The CDR3 DNA reads TGTGCCAGCAGCTTTAACGGGGGGGAACAAGAGACCCAGTACTTC. It encodes CASSFNGGEQETQYF.

This clonotype occurred a few times. The V call is TRBV20-1, the J call TRBJ1-5; D not certain. CDR3 size: 13 residues. In germline, CDR1 is DFQATT, CDR2 SNEGSKA (reference sequence). V was pared by 3 bases and J by 5 bases, with 11 bases between. Here the CDR3 DNA reads TGCAGTGCTAGCCGCGCGATAGATCAGCCCCAGCATTTT. It specifies CSASRAIDQPQHF.

V is TRBV27 and J is TRBJ1-2, with 7 bases that match TRBD1. The germline gives CDR1 MNHEY, CDR2 SMNVEV (reference sequence). CDR3 length: 15 residues. The V and J ends lost 0 bases and 2 bases, in that order; junction bases with no gene match: 3. The CDR3 DNA reads TGTGCCAGCAGTTTATCGGCAGGGGGGAACTATGGCTACACCTTC. Protein sequence: CASSLSAGGNYGYTF.

This clonotype turned up a few times. This rearrangement joins TRBV20-1 to TRBJ1-2; a possible D gene is TRBD1 (5 bases). Germline CDR1 is DFQATT and CDR2 is SNEGSKA (reference sequence). The length of the CDR3 is 13 residues. The V and J ends lost 1 base and 7 bases respectively, with 13 bases between them. CDR3 amino acids: CSARGATGGGYTF. DNA for the CDR3: TGCAGTGCTAGAGGGGCAACCGGGGGTGGCTACACCTTC.

CDR3 nucleotides: TGTGCCATCAGTGAGCATAGCGGGGGGGACTACAATGAGCAGTTCTTC. Translation: CAISEHSGGDYNEQFF. The V call is TRBV10-3, the J call TRBJ2-1; 11 positions match TRBD2. Germline lookup yields CDR1 ENHRY and CDR2 SYGVKD. The trim removed 2 bases at V and 3 bases at J, leaving 3 bases unmatched. The CDR3 length is 16 residues.

J is TRBJ1-1 and V is TRBV30; unclear D gene. The V end was cut by 0 bases, the J end by 0 bases, with 11 bases between. The germline gives CDR1 GTSNPN, CDR2 SVGIG (reference sequence). The CDR3 sequence is 15 residues long. CDR3 coding DNA: TGTGCCTGGAGTGTAGAGGTAGGGATGAACACTGAAGCTTTCTTT. As protein: CAWSVEVGMNTEAFF.

V usage is TRBV18 and J usage is TRBJ1-2; D unclear. The CDR3 consists of 13 residues. Germline V lookup: CDR1 KGHSH, CDR2 LQKENI. The V and J ends lost 0 bases and 8 bases respectively, with 10 bases between them. In DNA, the CDR3 is TGTGCCAGCTCACCACCAGGGCAGAGCGGCTACACCTTC. It specifies CASSPPGQSGYTF.

The CDR3: CSARQGQRTEAFF. The DNA of the CDR3 is TGCAGTGCTAGACAAGGACAGAGAACTGAAGCTTTCTTT. The chain combines TRBV20-1 with TRBJ1-1; D may be TRBD1 (6 bases). CDR3 size: 13 residues. Trimming removed 2 bases from V and 5 bases from J, with 12 bases in between. Germline-derived CDR1 and CDR2 are DFQATT and SNEGSKA (reference sequence).

This clonotype has just a few counts. The J gene is TRBJ1-1, the V gene TRBV6-1; TRBD1 agrees at 11 bases. The J segment lost 4 bases and the V segment lost 6 bases, leaving 1 base of the junction unmatched. Germline V gene sequence: CDR1 MNHNS, CDR2 SASEGT. The CDR3 runs to 13 residues. CDR3 residues: CASRGQGGTEAFF. CDR3 in DNA: TGTGCCAGCAGGGGACAGGGGGGCACTGAAGCTTTCTTT.

The chain joins TRBV27 to TRBJ1-3; D gene unclear. In germline, CDR1 is MNHEY, CDR2 SMNVEV (reference sequence). V lost 8 bases and J lost 4, with 9 bases in between. The CDR3 spans 12 residues. Here the CDR3 reads CASETSGNTIYF. Written as DNA, the CDR3 is TGTGCCAGCGAGACGTCAGGAAACACCATATATTTT.